This TCR beta chain was sequenced for a study of radiation and T cells in renal cell carcinoma. Study as a whole: Nephrectomy followed 15 Gy stereotactic body radiation by 4 weeks. The study's findings and limits: From baseline, blood top tumor clonotypes peaked at 2 weeks post-radiation.

Germline CDR1 is SGHDN and CDR2 is FVKESK. CDR3 length: 15 amino acids. V shed 4 bases and J shed 0 bases, with 12 bases lying between them. Time point of the sample: baseline pretreatment blood. Specified treatment: 15 Gy SBRT to primary tumor, nephrectomy 4 weeks later. Only in-frame clones appear in the TCRdb table, and some are missing; sequencing was by immunoSEQ multiplex PCR. The sample has approximately 90,000 clones, 80% to 90% seen once. About this clone itself: Its cognate antigen is unknown.

The TCR originated in a man aged 50 or older with renal cell carcinoma. Sequencing used blood, obtained from a patient whose treatment included radiotherapy and nephrectomy. This chain uses TRBV14 with TRBJ1-1; maybe TRBD1 (5 bases). The CDR3 nucleotides read TGTGCCAGCAGCCCTCGACAGATCCTGAACACTGAAGCTTTCTTT. The encoded protein is CASSPRQILNTEAFF.